This T cell receptor (beta chain) stems from a study of CD8 T cells in ankylosing spondylitis. Findings and limits, study-wide: The authors found the disease-linked clones to be CD8+ and relatively rare in peripheral blood. Matched synovial fluid from ankylosing spondylitis patients was reported to be enriched for disease-linked clones. For ankylosing spondylitis blood, a TCR beta motif of eight or nine highly homologous variants appeared characteristic.

Quantitative barcoded 5'-RACE was used to prepare TCR beta libraries. TCRdb reprocessed the 5' RACE reads via MiXCR and lists one record per CDR3 protein. The sample includes 39,000 or so distinct CDR3 sequences, around a tenth of them seen just once. The germline V gene has CDR1 SGHRS and CDR2 YFSETQ. The CDR3 consists of 14 residues. Trimming removed 3 bases from V and 8 bases from J, with 17 bases in between. This clonotype was seen repeatedly, ten times or more. Antigen: not known. Sequencing was carried out using blood, either unsorted or a sorted T cell fraction (not recorded which). This chain joins TRBV5-1 and TRBJ1-2, with a possible D match to TRBD1 (5 bases). The TCR sequence derives from a male donor with ankylosing spondylitis or in good health (not recorded which). For the CDR3, the DNA is TGCGCCAGCAGCTCTGACAGTCAAAAGAGGGGCTACACCTTC. Amino acid sequence: CASSSDSQKRGYTF.